This T cell receptor beta chain stems from a study of long-term antiretroviral therapy in people with HIV. Whole-study findings and limits: Absence of data on ART adherence, viral resistance or therapy changes was noted.

Donors needed at least one pre-ART PBMC sample plus at least two post-ART samples. Samples were assayed with immunoSEQ v3.0 at survey level. Per-sample targets for sequencing were about 35,000-55,000 T-cell genomes. Produced via immunoSEQ multiplex PCR; TCRdb's table is partial and in-frame only. The sample lists 17,000 or so clones; about 81% were seen once. Germline V gene data show CDR1 as SGHRS and CDR2 as YFSETQ. The V and J ends lost 0 bases and 7 bases, in that order; junction bases with no gene match: 4. CDR3 length: 15 residues. This clone has a handful of counts. The target antigen is unknown.

The sample consisted of unsorted PBMCs, taken 0.3 years after starting antiretroviral therapy. This rearrangement joins TRBV5-1 to TRBJ1-6; TRBD1 agrees at 7 bases. This clonotype was obtained from a man aged 18-30 years with HIV. Written as DNA, the CDR3 is TGCGCCAGCAGCTTGGGACAGGGCTTGAATTCACCCCTCCACTTT. Its protein product is CASSLGQGLNSPLHF.